Listed below are T cell receptor beta chains from one sample, sequenced in a study of neurological immune-mediated disorders. TCRdb re-called the 5' RACE reads with MiXCR, one entry per CDR3 protein. The sample holds 66,000 or so distinct CDR3 sequences; about 4.9% are singletons and the top ten take about 6.9%. The sample was PBMCs. These receptors originate from a man aged 25 to 40 with multiple sclerosis. CDR3s include the opening cysteine and the closing phenylalanine or tryptophan. The order of the fields is clone size, J gene, D gene, V gene, CDR3 protein, CDR3 DNA. A D gene is named only where the DNA matches it firmly. Expanded clones are given a class, and other clones once, few, many or no size at all.

few TRBJ2-1 TRBD1 TRBV5-1 CASSYPRDSNYNEQFF TGCGCCAGCAGCTACCCCCGGGACAGCAACTACAATGAGCAGTTCTTC
many TRBJ2-3 TRBD2 TRBV7-8 CASSFSPSGSTDTQYF TGTGCCAGCAGCTTCTCTCCTAGCGGGAGCACAGATACGCAGTATTTT
- TRBJ1-1 - TRBV5-1 CASSPNANTEAFF TGCGCCAGCAGCCCAAACGCGAACACTGAAGCTTTCTTT
many TRBJ2-2 TRBD1 TRBV10-3 CAISGGTGANTGELFF TGTGCCATCAGTGGAGGGACAGGGGCGAACACCGGGGAGCTGTTTTTT
many TRBJ1-2 TRBD1 TRBV5-1 CASSQTTGGIYGYTF TGCGCCAGCAGCCAAACGACAGGGGGGATCTATGGCTACACCTTC
many TRBJ1-1 - TRBV3-1 CASTPPQNTEAFF TGTGCCAGCACCCCTCCACAGAACACTGAAGCTTTCTTT
many TRBJ1-5 TRBD1 TRBV5-1 CASSKGADQPQHF TGCGCCAGCAGTAAGGGGGCGGATCAGCCCCAGCATTTT
many TRBJ2-6 - TRBV9 CASSALSGEAGANILTF TGTGCCAGCAGCGCATTAAGTGGGGAAGCTGGGGCCAACATCCTGACTTTC
many TRBJ1-3 - TRBV7-9 CASSRGDSGNTIYF TGTGCCAGCAGCAGGGGCGACTCTGGAAACACCATATATTTT
many TRBJ2-3 - TRBV5-1 CASSSRGFGTDTQYF TGCGCCAGCAGCTCCAGGGGATTCGGCACAGATACGCAGTATTTT
many TRBJ1-4 - TRBV27 CASRKGLVNEKLFF TGTGCCAGCAGGAAAGGACTAGTTAATGAAAAACTGTTTTTT
many TRBJ2-4 - TRBV6-6 CASIGAAKNIQYF TGTGCCAGCATAGGAGCAGCCAAAAACATTCAGTACTTC
many TRBJ1-2 - TRBV10-3 CAIRPQEPDGYTF TGTGCCATCAGACCACAGGAGCCGGATGGCTACACCTTC
many TRBJ2-3 - TRBV6-2/TRBV6-3 CASRNVQGRKDTQYF TGTGCCAGCAGAAACGTACAGGGCCGCAAAGATACGCAGTATTTT
many TRBJ2-3 - TRBV7-9 CASSLGRGRGTDTQYF TGTGCCAGCAGCTTAGGGCGGGGTCGAGGCACAGATACGCAGTATTTT
- TRBJ1-2 TRBD1 TRBV24-1 CATSDPNRGNYGYTF TGTGCCACCAGTGACCCGAACAGGGGTAACTATGGCTACACCTTC
many TRBJ2-5 - TRBV12-3/TRBV12-4 CASSFNTQETQYF TGTGCCAGCAGTTTTAACACTCAAGAGACCCAGTACTTC
- TRBJ1-1 - TRBV6-5 CASLTEWNTEAFF TGTGCCAGCCTAACAGAATGGAACACTGAAGCTTTCTTT
many TRBJ1-3 - TRBV7-8 CASSSQGPGNTIYF TGTGCCAGCAGCTCGCAGGGACCCGGAAACACCATATATTTT
- TRBJ1-4 - TRBV6-6 CASSYSHLGSTTSTNEKLFF TGTGCCAGCAGTTACTCTCATCTGGGAAGCACGACATCAACTAATGAAAAACTGTTTTTT
few TRBJ1-4 - TRBV7-9 CASSQTANEKLFF TGTGCCAGCAGCCAGACAGCTAATGAAAAACTGTTTTTT
many TRBJ1-1 - TRBV20-1 CSARDPGGRPNTEAFF TGCAGTGCTAGAGACCCTGGCGGACGGCCGAACACTGAAGCTTTCTTT
many TRBJ1-1 TRBD1 TRBV5-1 CASSPGQGALGTEAFF TGCGCCAGCAGCCCTGGACAGGGGGCTCTTGGAACTGAAGCTTTCTTT
many TRBJ1-4 - TRBV12-3/TRBV12-4 CASSSIATNEKLFF TGTGCCAGCAGTTCCATCGCAACTAATGAAAAACTGTTTTTT
- TRBJ1-1 - TRBV5-1 CASSLPLTDQDEAFF TGCGCCAGCAGCTTGCCCCTGACCGATCAGGACGAAGCTTTCTTT
many TRBJ1-5 - TRBV7-2 CASSLGTARGPQHF TGTGCCAGCAGCTTAGGGACGGCGCGGGGACCCCAGCATTTT
- TRBJ1-6 TRBD1 TRBV12-3/TRBV12-4 CASSIGWTGGNSPLNF TGTGCCAGCAGTATTGGTTGGACAGGGGGTAATTCACCCCTCAACTTT
- TRBJ2-3 - TRBV10-1 CASRETDSSTDTQYF TGCGCCAGCAGAGAGACGGATTCTAGCACAGATACGCAGTATTTT
many TRBJ1-2 - TRBV7-9 CASSFGLTNYGYTF TGTGCCAGCAGCTTCGGCCTGACTAACTATGGCTACACCTTC
few TRBJ1-1 - TRBV5-1 CASSLASLNTEAFF TGCGCCAGCAGCTTGGCCTCGCTGAACACTGAAGCTTTCTTT
many TRBJ2-2 - TRBV5-4 CASSPGPQPPRTGELFF TGTGCCAGCAGCCCGGGGCCCCAGCCGCCCCGCACCGGGGAGCTGTTTTTT
many TRBJ2-3 - TRBV7-9 CASSLSGQSTDTQYF TGTGCCAGCAGCTTATCTGGACAAAGCACAGATACGCAGTATTTT
many TRBJ2-4 TRBD1 TRBV5-1 CASSTGQGAAPFQYF TGCGCCAGCAGCACGGGACAGGGGGCAGCCCCTTTTCAGTACTTC
many TRBJ1-1 - TRBV14 CASSQGWTEAFF TGTGCCAGCAGCCAAGGGTGGACTGAAGCTTTCTTT
many TRBJ1-1 - TRBV12-3/TRBV12-4 CASRNREVTEAFF TGTGCCAGCAGAAACAGGGAAGTCACTGAAGCTTTCTTT
few TRBJ1-6 - TRBV9 CASSVGNNSPLHF TGTGCCAGCAGCGTAGGAAATAATTCACCCCTCCACTTT
many TRBJ2-2 - TRBV5-1 CASNFKANTGELFF TGCGCCAGCAATTTCAAAGCCAACACCGGGGAGCTGTTTTTT
many TRBJ2-1 - TRBV20-1 CSARTGVNYNEQFF TGCAGTGCTCGGACGGGGGTGAACTACAATGAGCAGTTCTTC
- TRBJ1-1 - TRBV12-3/TRBV12-4 CASTRRGRPEAFF TGTGCCAGCACCCGCAGGGGTCGGCCTGAAGCTTTCTTT
many TRBJ1-2 TRBD1 TRBV9 CASSTSRDRGSYGYTF TGTGCCAGCAGCACAAGTAGGGACAGGGGAAGCTATGGCTACACCTTC
few TRBJ2-6 - TRBV9 CASSVPPILQGSGANVLTF TGTGCCAGCAGCGTACCGCCCATCCTACAGGGTAGTGGGGCCAACGTCCTGACTTTC
many TRBJ2-3 TRBD2 TRBV3-1 CASSRLAGGPDTQYF TGTGCCAGCAGCCGACTAGCGGGGGGGCCCGATACGCAGTATTTT
many TRBJ1-2 - TRBV7-9 CASSLTQDGYTF TGTGCCAGCAGCTTAACACAGGATGGCTACACCTTC
many TRBJ1-1 - TRBV5-4 CASSLAVEGTEAFF TGTGCCAGCAGCTTGGCCGTCGAGGGAACTGAAGCTTTCTTT
many TRBJ1-5 - TRBV10-2 CASRGDGRNQPQNF TGCGCCAGCAGAGGGGACGGACGCAATCAGCCCCAGAATTTT
few TRBJ2-7 TRBD2 TRBV5-5 CASSFWGGGASYEQYF TGTGCCAGCAGCTTCTGGGGGGGAGGAGCCTCCTACGAGCAGTACTTC
- TRBJ2-7 - TRBV11-2 CASRSFSYEQYF TGTGCCAGCAGAAGTTTCAGCTACGAGCAGTACTTC
few TRBJ2-1 - TRBV6-6 CASTLWGTPPKEQFF TGTGCCAGCACCCTCTGGGGGACCCCCCCCAAGGAGCAGTTCTTC
- TRBJ1-1 - TRBV6-5 CASSYSVTGILNTEAFF TGTGCCAGCAGTTACTCGGTGACAGGAATCCTGAACACTGAAGCTTTCTTT
many TRBJ2-3 TRBD1 TRBV6-5 CASSSGTGMNTQYF TGTGCCAGCAGTTCCGGGACAGGGATGAATACGCAGTATTTT
few TRBJ2-3 TRBD1 TRBV5-1 CASSLVQGLTDTQYF TGCGCCAGCAGCTTGGTACAGGGGCTCACGGATACGCAGTATTTT
- TRBJ2-7 - TRBV5-5 CASSSRGSYEQYF TGTGCCAGCAGCTCCCGGGGTTCCTACGAGCAGTACTTC
many TRBJ1-6 TRBD1 TRBV20-1 CSAGTGTSPLHF TGCAGTGCTGGGACAGGGACGTCACCCCTCCACTTT
many TRBJ2-7 TRBD1 TRBV4-1 CASSRQGKQYF TGCGCCAGCAGCCGACAGGGGAAGCAGTACTTC
- TRBJ1-1 - TRBV20-1 CSARDRGGLNTEAFF TGCAGTGCTAGAGATCGTGGGGGGCTTAACACTGAAGCTTTCTTT
many TRBJ1-2 - TRBV10-3 CAILPLGAGGYTF TGTGCCATTCTGCCGCTGGGCGCGGGTGGCTACACCTTC
many TRBJ1-1 - TRBV25-1 CASSWGPGTEAFF TGTGCCAGCAGTTGGGGACCGGGAACTGAAGCTTTCTTT
many TRBJ1-2 TRBD1 TRBV7-9 CASSPGQGNYGYTF TGTGCCAGCAGCCCGGGACAGGGGAACTATGGCTACACCTTC
many TRBJ2-1 TRBD1 TRBV5-1 CASSPDRVNSNEQFF TGCGCCAGCAGCCCGGACAGGGTCAATAGCAATGAGCAGTTCTTC
many TRBJ1-2 TRBD1 TRBV4-1 CASRGRDRRYGYTF TGCGCCAGCAGGGGCCGGGACAGGCGCTATGGCTACACCTTC